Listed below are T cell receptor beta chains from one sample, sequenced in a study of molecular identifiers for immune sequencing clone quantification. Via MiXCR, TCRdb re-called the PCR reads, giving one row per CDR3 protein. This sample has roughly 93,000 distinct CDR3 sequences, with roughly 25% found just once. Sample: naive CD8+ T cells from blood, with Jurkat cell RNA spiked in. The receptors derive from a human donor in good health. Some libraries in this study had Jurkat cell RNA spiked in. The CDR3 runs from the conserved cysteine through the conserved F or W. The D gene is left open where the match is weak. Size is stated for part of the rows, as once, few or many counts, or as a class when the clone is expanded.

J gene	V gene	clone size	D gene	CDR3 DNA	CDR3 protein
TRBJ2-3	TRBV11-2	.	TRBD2	TGTGCCAGCATGCTAGGGACTAGCGGGGGGGAAGATACGCAGTATTTT	CASMLGTSGGEDTQYF
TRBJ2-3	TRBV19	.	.	TGTGCCAGTGGTATAGTGGAGGGTGCAGATACGCAGTATTTT	CASGIVEGADTQYF
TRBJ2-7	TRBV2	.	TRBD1	TGTGCCAGCAGTGAGACAGGGACGACCTACGGGCAGTACTTC	CASSETGTTYGQYF
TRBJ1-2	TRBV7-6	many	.	TGTGCCAGCAGCTCCGGGGCGGCAGGGAACGGCTATGGCTACACCTTC	CASSSGAAGNGYGYTF
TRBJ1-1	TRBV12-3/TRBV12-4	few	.	TGTGCCACCCGGTATGTGAACACTGAAGCTTTCTTT	CATRYVNTEAFF
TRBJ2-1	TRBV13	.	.	TGTGCCAGCAGCTCCCGGACAGCCACCTTTACATATGGGCAGTTCTTC	CASSSRTATFTYGQFF
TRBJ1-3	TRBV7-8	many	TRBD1	TGTGCCAGCAGCTTAGTGACAGGGGCCTCTGGAAACACCATATATTTT	CASSLVTGASGNTIYF
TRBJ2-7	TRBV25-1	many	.	TGTGCCAGCAGTGAACCAGAATGGTCGGGGCAGTACTTC	CASSEPEWSGQYF
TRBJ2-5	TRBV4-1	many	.	TGCGCCAGCAGCCAAGGCCCAGCTTCCGAGACCCAGTACTTC	CASSQGPASETQYF
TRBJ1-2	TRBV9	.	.	TGTGCCAGCAGCGTCGACAGTGACTATGGCTACACCTTC	CASSVDSDYGYTF
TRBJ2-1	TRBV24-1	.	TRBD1	TGTGCCTCCAGTGGCGCAGGGGGTGTTGGTGAGCAGTTCTTC	CASSGAGGVGEQFF
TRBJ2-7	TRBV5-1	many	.	TGCGCCAGCAGCGGGGCTGGTTTAGGGATTACCTACGAGCAGTACTTC	CASSGAGLGITYEQYF
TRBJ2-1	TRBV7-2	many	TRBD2	TGTGCCAGCAGCCGTCCCGGGACTAGCGGGGCCAACAATGAGCAGTTCTTC	CASSRPGTSGANNEQFF
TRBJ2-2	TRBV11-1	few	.	TGTGCCAGCACCCATATGAGGTCCGGGGAGCTGTTTTTT	CASTHMRSGELFF
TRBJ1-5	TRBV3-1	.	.	TGTGCCTGCAGCCAAGATCCCTTTTGGGGGAATAGCAATCAGCCCCAGCATTTT	CACSQDPFWGNSNQPQHF
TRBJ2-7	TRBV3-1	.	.	TGTGCCAGCAGCCGAGGACGTTACGAGCAGTACTTC	CASSRGRYEQYF
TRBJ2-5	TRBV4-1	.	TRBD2	TGCGCCAGCAGCCAAGAAATGTTACGGCGGGAGAAGGAGACCCAGTACTTC	CASSQEMLRREKETQYF
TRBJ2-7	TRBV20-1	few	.	TGCAGTGCTAGAGATCCAGGGGGGCTTCGCTACGAGCAGTACTTC	CSARDPGGLRYEQYF
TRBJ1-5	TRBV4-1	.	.	TGCGCCAGCAGCCGGGAGTCAGGCAATCAGCCCCAGCATTTT	CASSRESGNQPQHF
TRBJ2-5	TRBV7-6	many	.	TGTGCCAGCAGCTTAGAACAAGTCCAAGAGACCCAGTACTTC	CASSLEQVQETQYF
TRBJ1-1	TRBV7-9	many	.	TGTGCCAGCAGCCAGACACCTCCGGCTGAAGCTTTCTTT	CASSQTPPAEAFF
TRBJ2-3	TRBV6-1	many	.	TGTGCCAGCAGTGAAGGTACCATAGCTTCCACAGATACGCAGTATTTT	CASSEGTIASTDTQYF
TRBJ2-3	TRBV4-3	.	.	TGCGCCAGCAGCCAAGAATTAGCCGCAGATACGCAGTATTTT	CASSQELAADTQYF
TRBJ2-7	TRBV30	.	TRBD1	TGTGCCTGGTCCGACGACAGGGGCGTGCAGTACTTC	CAWSDDRGVQYF